This entry lists 8 T cell receptor beta chains sequenced from one sample in a study of blood T cell repertoires in COVID-19. Sequencing was performed with immunoSEQ multiplex PCR; in TCRdb, only in-frame clones are kept and a portion is missing. The sample contains a few hundred thousand clones, over 75% of which appear only once. Sequenced input: peripheral blood. The receptors come from a woman aged 50 to 65 who had recovered from COVID-19.

The chain links TRBV2 to TRBJ2-3; a possible D gene is TRBD1 (5 bases). The germline V and J ends were trimmed by 4 bases and 10 bases, with 27 bases remaining between them. Germline CDR1 and CDR2: SNHLY and FYNNEI. The CDR3 has 17 residues. The CDR3, as DNA: TGTGCCAGCAGTGTCGGCGGTGCGACTCCCATTGGGGCTTCGCAGTATTTT. Its translation is CASSVGGATPIGASQYF.

This chain uses TRBV5-1 with TRBJ2-6; 12 nucleotides match TRBD1. V shed 3 bases, J shed 1 base, and the junction held 8 bases outside the gene matches. Per germline, CDR1 SGHRS and CDR2 YFSETQ. This CDR3 has 19 amino acids. Here the CDR3 reads CASSSPPGQGASGANVLTF. Here the CDR3 DNA reads TGCGCCAGCAGCTCGCCGCCGGGACAGGGGGCTTCTGGGGCCAACGTCCTGACTTTC.

The chain combines TRBV19 with TRBJ2-1, with D possibly TRBD1 on 6 matching bases. V lost 1 base and J lost 2, with 9 bases in between. Looked up from germline, CDR1 is LNHDA and CDR2 is SQIVND (reference sequence). This CDR3 is 15 amino acids long. DNA for the CDR3: TGTGCCAGTAGTATAGGAGGGGGAACCTACAATGAGCAGTTCTTC. Protein: CASSIGGGTYNEQFF.

This sequence joins TRBV7-2 and TRBJ2-7; 16 bases fit TRBD2. This CDR3 region has 16 residues. J lost 9 bases, V lost 0 bases, and 5 bases had no gene match. The germline gives CDR1 SGHTA, CDR2 FQGNSA. The CDR3: CASSLAKGLAGGRQYF. The CDR3, as DNA: TGTGCCAGCAGCTTAGCCAAGGGACTAGCGGGAGGGCGGCAGTACTTC.

This clone occurred a few times. This chain uses TRBV7-2 with TRBJ1-2; a weak D match, TRBD1 (6 bases). Germline V gives CDR1 SGHTA, CDR2 FQGNSA. Deletions cut 5 bases from V and 1 base from J, with 11 bases between. The length of the CDR3 is 14 residues. The DNA for the CDR3 is TGTGCCAGCAGCCAGGACAGAAGTAACTATGGCTACACCTTC. It specifies CASSQDRSNYGYTF. The variable domain in full, completed from reference TRBV7-2 and TRBJ1-2, reads GAGVSQSPSNKVTEKGKDVELRCDPISGHTALYWYRQSLGQGLEFLIYFQGNSAPDKSGLPSDRFSAERTGGSVSTLTIQRTQQEDSAVYLCASSQDRSNYGYTFGSGTRLTVV.

The rearrangement uses TRBV7-9 and TRBJ2-7; TRBD2 matches 8 bases. This CDR3 comprises 14 residues. V lost 1 base, J lost 7 bases, and 6 bases stayed unmatched. The V gene's germline CDR1 is SEHNR and CDR2 FQNEAQ (reference sequence). The CDR3 here is CASSLDGGAREQYF. CDR3 nucleotides: TGTGCCAGCAGCTTAGACGGGGGGGCTCGGGAGCAGTACTTC.

V and J are TRBV30 and TRBJ2-7; 9 nucleotides align to TRBD2. The CDR3 totals 13 residues. Germline lookup yields CDR1 GTSNPN and CDR2 SVGIG (reference sequence). The V segment lost 6 bases and the J segment 4 bases; nucleotides outside the gene matches: 7. The DNA of the CDR3 is TGTGCCTGCCAGGGCGGGAGGGCTTACGAGCAGTACTTC. This codes for CACQGGRAYEQYF. Supplemented by reference TRBV30 and TRBJ2-7, the full variable domain reads SQTIHQWPATLVQPVGSPLSLECTVEGTSNPNLYWYRQAAGRGLQLLFYSVGIGQISSEVPQNLSASRPQDRQFILSSKKLLLSDSGFYLCACQGGRAYEQYFGPGTRLTVT.

With respect to this clone: Sequence at one end of the junction differs from germline and may be a read error. The chain couples TRBV24-1 to TRBJ2-1, with 12 bases identical to TRBD2. The CDR3 is 15 residues long. Germline loops: CDR1 KGHDR, CDR2 SFDVKD. The DNA of the CDR3 is TGTGCCACCAGGGATTCTAGCGGGGGGGCTGTTGAGCAGTTCTTC. Its translation is CATRDSSGGAVEQFF.